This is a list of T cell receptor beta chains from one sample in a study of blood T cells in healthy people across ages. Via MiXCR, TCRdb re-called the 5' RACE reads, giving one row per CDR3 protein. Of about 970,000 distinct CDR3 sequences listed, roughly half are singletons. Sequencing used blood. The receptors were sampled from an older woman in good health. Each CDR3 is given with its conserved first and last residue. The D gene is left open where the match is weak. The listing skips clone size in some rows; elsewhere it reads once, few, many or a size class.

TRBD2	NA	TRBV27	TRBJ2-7	CASSLSGVSSDEQYF	TGTGCCAGCAGTTTAAGCGGGGTAAGCTCCGACGAGCAGTACTTC
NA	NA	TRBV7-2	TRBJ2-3	CASSFPGDTQYF	TGTGCCAGCAGCTTCCCCGGCGATACGCAGTATTTT
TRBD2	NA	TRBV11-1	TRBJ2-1	CASSLVAGGGLQFF	TGTGCCAGCAGCCTAGTAGCGGGAGGGGGTTTGCAGTTCTTC
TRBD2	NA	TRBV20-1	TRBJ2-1	CSLSLGLAGRNEQFF	TGCAGTCTCTCTCTTGGACTAGCGGGGAGGAATGAGCAGTTCTTC
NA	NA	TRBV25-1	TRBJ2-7	CATKGLCEQYF	TGTGCCACCAAGGGACTCTGTGAGCAGTACTTC
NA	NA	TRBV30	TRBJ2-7	CAWTKRDEQYF	TGTGCCTGGACTAAACGGGACGAGCAGTACTTC
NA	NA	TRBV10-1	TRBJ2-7	CASSDGDEQYF	TGCGCCAGCAGTGACGGGGATGAGCAGTACTTC
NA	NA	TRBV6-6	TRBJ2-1	CASSEQNYNEQFF	TGTGCCAGCAGCGAACAGAACTACAATGAGCAGTTCTTC
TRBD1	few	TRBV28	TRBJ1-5	CASRREQGQPQHF	TGTGCCAGCCGTCGGGAACAGGGGCAGCCCCAGCATTTT
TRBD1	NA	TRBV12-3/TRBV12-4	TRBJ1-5	CASSFSDRGSNQPQHF	TGTGCCAGCAGTTTTTCGGACAGGGGAAGCAATCAGCCCCAGCATTTT
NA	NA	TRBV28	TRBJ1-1	CASSFRQANTEAFF	TGTGCCAGCAGTTTTCGACAGGCTAACACTGAAGCTTTCTTT
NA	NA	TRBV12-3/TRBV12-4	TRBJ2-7	CASSTGTSVSYEQYF	TGTGCCAGCAGCACCGGGACGTCCGTCTCCTACGAGCAGTACTTC
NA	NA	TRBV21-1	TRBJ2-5	CASSKEDNRRQETQYF	TGTGCCAGCAGCAAAGAAGATAACAGGAGGCAAGAGACCCAGTACTTC
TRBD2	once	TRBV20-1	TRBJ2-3	CSANPSGNSDTQYF	TGCAGTGCTAACCCTAGCGGGAACTCAGATACGCAGTATTTT
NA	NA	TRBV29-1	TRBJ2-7	CSASLGTGGTYEQYF	TGCAGCGCCTCCCTGGGCACTGGTGGGACCTACGAGCAGTACTTC
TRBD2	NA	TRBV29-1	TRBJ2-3	CSATSPLEAGTADTQYF	TGCAGCGCCACAAGTCCTCTAGAAGCGGGAACGGCAGATACGCAGTATTTT
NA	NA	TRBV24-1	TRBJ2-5	CATRGGGETQYF	TGTGCCACCAGGGGAGGAGGAGAGACCCAGTACTTC